The 24 T cell receptor beta chains below were found in one sample sequenced in a study of CD4 T cells in relation to SARS-CoV-2 and coronaviruses. The data were produced by immunoSEQ multiplex PCR, yet TCRdb's version contains in-frame clones alone and is incomplete. The sample includes about 21,000 clones, 76% seen only once; the top ten take roughly 17%. No antigen has been identified for these receptors. Unexposed donor CD4+ T cells date from about 2011-2018, before the COVID-19 pandemic. The cells were cultured for about 10 days before CD4+ T cells were isolated. The sequenced sample consisted of CD4+ T cells from PBMCs, cultured in vitro. The receptors originated from a human donor in good health.

This chain connects TRBV10-1 to TRBJ2-5; 9 bases align to TRBD2. Germline lookup yields CDR1 WNHNN and CDR2 SYGVQD (reference sequence). There are 15 residues in the CDR3. Losses at the gene ends were 2 bases for V and 5 bases for J; bases not matched to a gene: 6. The CDR3 is CASSEDTSGRETQYF. The CDR3 nucleotides are TGCGCCAGCAGTGAGGACACTAGCGGGCGGGAGACCCAGTACTTC.

This clone was picked up a small number of times. The chain is built from TRBV10-3 and TRBJ2-5; the D is unclear. V was trimmed by 6 bases and J by 5 bases, leaving 16 bases between them. This CDR3 is 14 amino acids long. Germline loops: CDR1 ENHRY, CDR2 SYGVKD. CDR3 in amino acids: CAISLSSFGETQYF. The CDR3 bases are TGTGCCATCAGCTTATCGAGCTTCGGGGAGACCCAGTACTTC.

This clone was seen a handful of times. The same CDR3 is also encoded by other DNA sequences in this sample. The chain links TRBV18 to TRBJ1-2; no clear D gene. CDR1 is KGHSH and CDR2 is LQKENI in the germline V gene. This CDR3 has 11 amino acids. Trimming took 2 bases from V and 6 from J, leaving 4 bases between them. The CDR3 spells CASSPGDGYTF. CDR3 DNA sequence: TGTGCCAGCTCACCAGGGGATGGCTACACCTTC.

The V and J genes are TRBV5-1 and TRBJ2-7; D may be TRBD2 (6 bases). CDR1 is SGHRS and CDR2 is YFSETQ in the germline V gene. Trimming took 0 bases from V and 0 from J, leaving 10 bases between them. The CDR3 loop spans 15 amino acids. The CDR3 DNA reads as TGCGCCAGCAGCTTGGGATGGCGGGACTCCTACGAGCAGTACTTC. Residues: CASSLGWRDSYEQYF.

J is TRBJ2-7 and V is TRBV2; 14 nucleotides line up with TRBD2. J was trimmed by 5 bases and V by 6 bases; bases with no gene match: 3. CDR1 SNHLY and CDR2 FYNNEI come from the germline V gene. The CDR3 is 14 residues long. CDR3 coding DNA: TGTGCCAGCAGCCCGGGACTAGCGGGGGACGAGCAGTACTTC. It translates to CASSPGLAGDEQYF.

In regard to this clone: At one of its ends the junction is not consistent with the germline gene, which may arise from a read error. CDR3 DNA sequence: TGCGCCAGCAACTTGGCCGAGAGACAGGGTAGCACTGAAGCTTTCTTT. Protein sequence: CASNLAERQGSTEAFF. The J gene is TRBJ1-1, the V gene TRBV5-1, with 7 bases matching TRBD1. This CDR3 region has 16 residues. Germline values: CDR1 SGHRS, CDR2 YFSETQ.

The chain is built from TRBV18 and TRBJ1-5; maybe TRBD1 (6 bases). Germline V gives CDR1 KGHSH, CDR2 LQKENI. V was pared by 4 bases and J by 0 bases, with 10 bases between. The CDR3 sequence is 15 residues long. CDR3 nucleotides: TGTGCCAGCTCACGAGACAGGAATAGCAATCAGCCCCAGCATTTT. It translates to CASSRDRNSNQPQHF.

The chain uses TRBV6-2 or TRBV6-3 and TRBJ2-4; no clear D. V lost 2 bases to trimming and J lost 0 bases, with 14 bases between them. In germline, CDR1 is MNHEY, CDR2 SVGEGT. This CDR3 region has 17 residues. As DNA, the CDR3 is TGTGCCAGCAGTTACCCTAAAAGATTCCTAGCCAAAAACATTCAGTACTTC. This sequence encodes CASSYPKRFLAKNIQYF.

This chain connects TRBV5-6 to TRBJ1-3; TRBD1 aligns across 7 bases. V lost 0 bases and J lost 1; bases outside the gene matches: 4. The CDR3 spans 16 residues. Germline CDR1 reads SGHDT; CDR2 reads YYEEEE. The CDR3: CASSLGQGGSGNTIYF. CDR3 coding DNA: TGTGCCAGCAGCTTGGGACAGGGTGGATCTGGAAACACCATATATTTT.

The J gene is TRBJ1-2, the V gene TRBV7-7, with D unresolved. Per the germline V gene, CDR1 is SSHAT and CDR2 is FNYEAQ (reference sequence). This CDR3 comprises 15 residues. Trimming removed 5 bases at V and 2 bases at J, with 15 bases between. The CDR3 DNA sequence: TGTGCCAGCAGCCCGCTGGAGGCCCTGAACTATGGCTACACCTTC. This translates into CASSPLEALNYGYTF.

This clone has a handful of counts. The CDR3 DNA is TGTGCCAGCAGCTTGGAGGGCACTTCTAACTATGGCTACACCTTC. This sequence encodes CASSLEGTSNYGYTF. The chain combines TRBV5-4 with TRBJ1-2; D is uncertain. CDR3 size: 15 residues. V lost 0 bases and J lost 0, with 9 bases in between. Germline V gives CDR1 SGHNT, CDR2 YYREEE (reference sequence).

The chain combines TRBV7-3 with TRBJ1-2, with D unclear. Germline V lookup: CDR1 SGHTA, CDR2 FQGTGA. V was cut by 2 bases and J by 2 bases, with 15 bases left in between. The CDR3 runs to 16 residues. The DNA of the CDR3 is TGTGCCAGCAGCTTAGGCGGATCGCCCGCAAACTATGGCTACACCTTC. Residues: CASSLGGSPANYGYTF.

The rearrangement joins TRBV14 to TRBJ1-1; 9 bases are a match to TRBD1. V shed 6 bases, J shed 0 bases, and the junction held 8 bases outside the gene matches. Germline V gene data show CDR1 as SGHDN and CDR2 as FVKESK. The CDR3 spans 16 residues. This CDR3 reads CASRGTGRVLNTEAFF. The DNA of the CDR3 is TGTGCCAGCAGAGGGACAGGGAGGGTCCTGAACACTGAAGCTTTCTTT.

The CDR3: CASSPPGLAGFF. The DNA for the CDR3 is TGTGCCAGCAGTCCCCCGGGACTAGCTGGTTTCTTC. V usage is TRBV6-5 and J usage is TRBJ2-1; 9 positions agree with TRBD2. This CDR3 is 12 amino acids long. Per the germline V gene, CDR1 is MNHEY and CDR2 is SVGAGI. Losses at the gene ends were 5 bases for V and 16 bases for J; bases not matched to a gene: 9.

The chain employs TRBV9 and TRBJ1-6; the match to TRBD1 covers 7 bases. The CDR3 consists of 16 residues. Trimming cost V 3 bases and J 10 bases; bases outside gene matches: 13. Germline assignment: CDR1 SGDLS and CDR2 YYNGEE. The CDR3 DNA is TGTGCCAGCAGCGCGACCTCGGGACAGACGATGTCACCCCTCCACTTT. It translates to CASSATSGQTMSPLHF. The variable domain in full, completed from reference TRBV9 and TRBJ1-6, reads DSGVTQTPKHLITATGQRVTLRCSPRSGDLSVYWYQQSLDQGLQFLIQYYNGEERAKGNILERFSAQQFPDLHSELNLSSLELGDSALYFCASSATSGQTMSPLHFGNGTRLTVT.

The CDR3: CAWSISGTGSNYGYTF. The CDR3, as DNA: TGTGCCTGGAGTATCTCCGGGACAGGATCCAACTATGGCTACACCTTC. The chain combines TRBV30 with TRBJ1-2, with 8 bases matching TRBD1. The CDR3 runs to 16 residues. CDR1 and CDR2 from the germline V gene are GTSNPN and SVGIG (reference sequence). V shed 2 bases, J shed 2 bases, and the junction held 10 bases outside the gene matches.

The rearrangement uses TRBV19 and TRBJ1-3; a weak D match, TRBD1 (6 bases). V was clipped by 6 bases and J by 8 bases, with 17 bases between them. The germline V gene has CDR1 LNHDA and CDR2 SQIVND (reference sequence). The CDR3 has 14 residues. The CDR3 nucleotides are TGTGCCAGTAGCGTAGGACAGCCGGAGGACACCATATATTTT. Translation: CASSVGQPEDTIYF.

This clone has only one observation. V usage is TRBV6-5 and J usage is TRBJ2-2; no firm D call. The CDR3 is made up of 14 amino acids. V was pared by 5 bases and J by 6 bases, with 13 bases between. Germline V gene lookup returns CDR1 MNHEY and CDR2 SVGAGI. In nucleotides, the CDR3 is TGTGCCAGCAGTCTCGGGCCGTTGGCCGGGGAGCTGTTTTTT. Its protein product is CASSLGPLAGELFF.

The chain has TRBV5-8 and TRBJ2-3, with D possibly being TRBD1 or TRBD2 (5 bases each). The CDR3 has 13 amino acids. Germline V gene data show CDR1 as SGHTS and CDR2 as YDEGEE. Trimming removed 6 bases at V and 6 bases at J, with 14 bases between. CDR3 loop: CASTRGVVDTQYF. DNA for the CDR3: TGTGCCAGCACCCGAGGGGTGGTGGATACGCAGTATTTT.

The rearrangement joins TRBV21-1 to TRBJ1-6; the table's D call, TRBD1, has no DNA check behind it. TRBV21-1 is classified as a pseudogene. The CDR3 extends over 14 amino acids. This chain's CDR3 is CASSTGTVDSPLHF. As DNA, the CDR3 is TGTGCCAGCAGCACCGGGACAGTCGATTCACCCCTCCACTTT.

The V and J genes are TRBV30 and TRBJ1-2, with a tentative D call TRBD1 (6 bases). The CDR3 is made up of 12 amino acids. Per germline, CDR1 GTSNPN and CDR2 SVGIG (reference sequence). The V end lost 5 bases, the J end lost 5 bases, and 12 bases lay between the germline ends. CDR3 DNA sequence: TGTGCCTGGGGGGGTGGGACATATGGCTACACCTTC. Its protein product is CAWGGGTYGYTF.

This chain connects TRBV20-1 to TRBJ2-7, with 7 bases aligning to TRBD2. This CDR3 region has 15 residues. Trimming cost V 3 bases and J 7 bases; bases outside gene matches: 15. CDR1 is DFQATT, CDR2 SNEGSKA, per germline (reference sequence). The CDR3 loop reads CSASEDAGEWNEQYF. CDR3 DNA sequence: TGCAGTGCTAGTGAAGATGCGGGAGAATGGAATGAGCAGTACTTC.

This clone was counted a few times. The rearrangement joins TRBV6-1 to TRBJ2-1, with 11 bases lining up with TRBD2. Unmatched junction bases numbered 3, after V lost 3 bases and J lost 2 bases. The CDR3 has 16 amino acids. CDR1 is MNHNS, CDR2 SASEGT, per germline. CDR3 nucleotides: TGTGCCAGCAGTGAGTTTAGCGGGGGGGCCTACAATGAGCAGTTCTTC. Amino acid sequence: CASSEFSGGAYNEQFF.

DNA for the CDR3: TGTGCCAGCAGCTTGTATGGGGGCGACTATGGCTACACCTTC. This sequence encodes CASSLYGGDYGYTF. The chain is built from TRBV5-5 and TRBJ1-2, with D perhaps matching TRBD1 (6 bases). The V gene's germline CDR1 is SGHKS and CDR2 YYEKEE (reference sequence). The CDR3 sequence is 14 residues long. Trimming took off 1 base at V and 3 bases at J, with 10 bases between the two ends.